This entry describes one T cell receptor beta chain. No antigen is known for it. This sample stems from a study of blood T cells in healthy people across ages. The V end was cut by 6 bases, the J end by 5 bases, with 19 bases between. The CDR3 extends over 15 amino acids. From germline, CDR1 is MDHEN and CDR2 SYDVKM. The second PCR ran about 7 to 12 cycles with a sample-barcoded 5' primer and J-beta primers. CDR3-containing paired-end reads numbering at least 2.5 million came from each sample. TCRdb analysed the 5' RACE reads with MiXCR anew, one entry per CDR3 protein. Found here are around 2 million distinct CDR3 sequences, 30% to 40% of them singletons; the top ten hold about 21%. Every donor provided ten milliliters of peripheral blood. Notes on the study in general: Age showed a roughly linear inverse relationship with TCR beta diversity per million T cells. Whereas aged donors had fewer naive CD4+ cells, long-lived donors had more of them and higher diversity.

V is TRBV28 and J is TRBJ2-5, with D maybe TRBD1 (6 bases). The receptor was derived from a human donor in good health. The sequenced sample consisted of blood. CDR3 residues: CASRPSQQGYETQYF. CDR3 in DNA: TGTGCCAGCAGGCCCAGTCAACAGGGTTATGAGACCCAGTACTTC.